The next 29 T cell receptor beta chains were all read from a single sample in a study of identical twins. TCRdb processed the 5' RACE reads anew with MiXCR; each CDR3 protein has one entry. The sample shows roughly 220,000 distinct CDR3 sequences, 6% to 7% of them seen only once. In addition, the sample was reused for a study of T cells expressing NK-cell markers.

Material for sequencing was CD8+ T cells sorted from blood. All receptors come from a woman under 30 in good health.

Ten or more counts support this clonotype. V usage is TRBV12-5 and J usage is TRBJ2-5; D gene unclear. The CDR3 has 13 residues. CDR1 is LGHNT and CDR2 is FRNRAP in the germline V gene. V was trimmed by 3 bases and J by 0 bases, leaving 5 bases between them. DNA of the CDR3: TGTGCTAGTGGTTTCCCGGACCAAGAGACCCAGTACTTC. This sequence encodes CASGFPDQETQYF.

This clonotype was seen ten or more times. This rearrangement joins TRBV12-3 or TRBV12-4 to TRBJ2-7; 7 bases agree with TRBD1. V shed 3 bases, J shed 4 bases, and the junction held 3 bases outside the gene matches. The CDR3 spans 13 residues. This CDR3 is CASSFGQEYEQYF. The CDR3 DNA reads TGTGCCAGCAGTTTCGGACAGGAGTACGAGCAGTACTTC.

This clonotype was seen many times. The chain combines TRBV30 with TRBJ2-4; D unresolved. The CDR3 loop spans 12 amino acids. Germline-derived CDR1 and CDR2 are GTSNPN and SVGIG (reference sequence). Trimming stripped 0 bases from V and 6 bases from J, with 6 bases between. The CDR3 nucleotides read TGTGCCTGGAGTGTAGCTGGAAACATTCAGTACTTC. This sequence encodes CAWSVAGNIQYF.

This clonotype was counted a few times. The chain couples TRBV7-9 to TRBJ2-7; D remains unclear. With 5 bases removed from V and 8 bases from J, the gap between germline ends came to 10 bases. The germline CDR1 and CDR2 sequences are SEHNR and FQNEAQ (reference sequence). The CDR3 extends over 11 amino acids. The CDR3 coding sequence is TGTGCCAGCAGCCCCCAGAATCAGCAGTACTTC. Translation gives CASSPQNQQYF.

The chain links TRBV12-5 to TRBJ2-7; D is unclear. Germline CDR1 is LGHNT and CDR2 is FRNRAP. The ends were cut back, 11 bases at V and 11 bases at J, with 13 bases in the middle. CDR3 length: 9 amino acids. CDR3 protein: CAHRWGEYF. The CDR3 DNA sequence: TGTGCTCACCGTTGGGGTGAGTACTTC.

The chain's CDR3 is CASSPGLARYNEQFF. The CDR3 region has the DNA TGTGCCAGCAGTCCGGGACTAGCACGTTACAATGAGCAGTTCTTC. This rearrangement joins TRBV4-2 to TRBJ2-1, with TRBD2 matching 9 bases. The junction had 7 bases not matched to a gene; V was cut back by 6 bases and J by 4 bases. CDR1 LGHNA and CDR2 YNFKEQ come from the germline V gene. The CDR3 is 15 amino acids.

This clonotype came up a few times. This chain connects TRBV6-1 to TRBJ1-4; D remains unclear. CDR1 MNHNS and CDR2 SASEGT come from the germline V gene. This CDR3 spans 15 amino acids. The V end lost 6 bases, the J end lost 2 bases, and 13 bases lay between the germline ends. In DNA form, the CDR3 reads TGTGCCAGCAGAGACATGGGCAGGACTAATGAAAAACTGTTTTTT. Translating it yields CASRDMGRTNEKLFF.

This clonotype showed up many times. CDR3 DNA: TGTGCCAGCAGCGGGGGACAGGGATTGTACTTC. The encoded protein is CASSGGQGLYF. V gene TRBV7-9 combines with J gene TRBJ2-7; 9 positions agree with TRBD1. With 5 bases clipped from V and 12 bases from J, the junction kept 5 bases outside the gene matches. In germline, CDR1 is SEHNR, CDR2 FQNEAQ (reference sequence). The CDR3 spans 11 residues. The whole variable domain, filled in from reference TRBV7-9 and TRBJ2-7, reads DTGVSQNPRHKITKRGQNVTFRCDPISEHNRLYWYRQTLGQGPEFLTYFQNEAQLEKSRLLSDRFSAERPKGSFSTLEIQRTEQGDSAMYLCASSGGQGLYFGPGTRLTVT.

This chain joins TRBV20-1 and TRBJ2-7, with TRBD2 identical over 14 bases. CDR3 length: 15 residues. Trimming took 3 bases from V and 3 from J; bases not matched to a gene: 4. Germline V gene lookup returns CDR1 DFQATT and CDR2 SNEGSKA (reference sequence). CDR3 in amino acids: CSARGTSGSIYEQYF. The CDR3 region has the DNA TGCAGTGCTAGGGGGACTAGCGGGAGCATCTACGAGCAGTACTTC.

This chain connects TRBV2 to TRBJ2-3, with D possibly being TRBD1 (6 bases). Looked up from germline, CDR1 is SNHLY and CDR2 is FYNNEI. The CDR3 loop spans 14 amino acids. Trimming left V 7 bases short and J 10 bases short, with 21 bases between. CDR3: CASIADRLTRAQYF. The CDR3 DNA reads TGTGCCAGCATCGCAGACAGGCTCACAAGGGCGCAGTATTTT.

The chain has TRBV25-1 and TRBJ2-7; D tentatively fits TRBD1 or TRBD2 (5 bases each). This CDR3 region has 15 residues. V lost 4 bases to trimming and J lost 5 bases, with 18 bases between them. CDR1 and CDR2 (germline): MGHDK, SYGVNS. The chain's CDR3 is CASSVTGAPRDEQYF. The CDR3 DNA is TGTGCCAGCAGTGTCACAGGAGCCCCGCGGGACGAGCAGTACTTC.

Many counts were recorded for this clonotype. The J gene is TRBJ2-5, the V gene TRBV5-1; 9 nucleotides agree with TRBD2. Germline V gene data show CDR1 as SGHRS and CDR2 as YFSETQ. The ends lost 4 bases at V and 2 bases at J; junction bases unmatched: 6. CDR3 length: 15 residues. The CDR3: CASSVIAGDQETQYF. The CDR3 nucleotides are TGCGCCAGCAGCGTAATAGCGGGGGATCAAGAGACCCAGTACTTC.

This sequence joins TRBV18 and TRBJ2-1; 10 bases match TRBD2. The CDR3 spans 15 residues. Unmatched junction bases numbered 8, after V lost 6 bases and J lost 6 bases. The germline gives CDR1 KGHSH, CDR2 LQKENI. DNA of the CDR3: TGTGCCAGCTCGCCGGGACTAGCGAATTTCAATGAGCAGTTCTTC. It is translated as CASSPGLANFNEQFF.

This clonotype turned up a few times. This sequence joins TRBV12-3 or TRBV12-4 and TRBJ2-7; 10 nucleotides align to TRBD1. V was pared by 3 bases and J by 4 bases, with 6 bases of the junction left unmatched. The CDR3 extends over 15 amino acids. CDR3 nucleotide sequence: TGTGCCAGCAGTTTGGGACAGGGGAATACATACGAGCAGTACTTC. Its translation: CASSLGQGNTYEQYF.

This clonotype was found many times. This chain connects TRBV11-2 to TRBJ2-1; 7 bases match TRBD2. The junction had 3 bases not matched to a gene; V was cut back by 1 base and J by 3 bases. Germline V gene sequence: CDR1 SGHAT, CDR2 FQNNGV. The CDR3 extends over 15 amino acids. The CDR3 nucleotides are TGTGCCAGCAGCTTAGGCGGGAGAGTCTACAATGAGCAGTTCTTC. This gives the protein CASSLGGRVYNEQFF.

This clonotype has more than one count but fewer than ten. The chain joins TRBV15 to TRBJ2-1; 8 bases fit TRBD2. Germline V gene lookup returns CDR1 LNHNV and CDR2 YYDKDF (reference sequence). V gave up 4 bases and J gave up 10 bases; unmatched junction bases: 9. This CDR3 has 14 amino acids. CDR3 bases: TGTGCCACCAGCATTAGCGGGACGAACTTCGAGCAGTTCTTC. Amino acids: CATSISGTNFEQFF.

This clonotype was seen at least ten times. The V and J genes are TRBV12-3 or TRBV12-4 and TRBJ1-2; 7 bases fit TRBD1. CDR3 length: 14 residues. The trim removed 5 bases at V and 4 bases at J, leaving 7 bases unmatched. The chain's CDR3 is CASSVGGGVYGYTF. DNA for the CDR3: TGTGCCAGCAGTGTGGGAGGGGGCGTCTATGGCTACACCTTC.

This clonotype turned up a few times. The V gene is TRBV27, the J gene TRBJ2-7; TRBD2 matches 8 bases. Germline V gene data show CDR1 as MNHEY and CDR2 as SMNVEV (reference sequence). The CDR3 totals 14 residues. V gave up 5 bases and J gave up 4 bases; unmatched junction bases: 7. In DNA, the CDR3 is TGTGCCAGCAGTCCCGGGGGGGGCACATACGAGCAGTACTTC. Amino acid sequence: CASSPGGGTYEQYF.

Many counts were recorded for this clonotype. This chain joins TRBV5-1 and TRBJ2-3; weak D call: TRBD2 (5 bases). The germline gives CDR1 SGHRS, CDR2 YFSETQ. The CDR3 loop spans 15 amino acids. Trimming shortened V by 4 bases and J by 5 bases, and 17 bases separated the two germline ends. The CDR3 DNA reads TGCGCCAGCAGCCCGCTAGAGGGCCGAGGAGATACGCAGTATTTT. The encoded protein is CASSPLEGRGDTQYF.

The V gene is TRBV5-6, the J gene TRBJ2-1; no definite D call. V was trimmed by 2 bases and J by 7 bases, leaving 13 bases between them. Germline CDR1 is SGHDT and CDR2 is YYEEEE. The CDR3 consists of 14 residues. CDR3 region: CASSLGLGTNEQFF. The DNA for the CDR3 is TGTGCCAGCAGCTTAGGTTTAGGCACGAATGAGCAGTTCTTC.

J is TRBJ2-7 and V is TRBV7-9; 9 bases line up with TRBD2. This CDR3 is built from 12 residues. Germline V gene sequence: CDR1 SEHNR, CDR2 FQNEAQ (reference sequence). Unmatched junction bases numbered 3, after V lost 5 bases and J lost 7 bases. The CDR3 is CASSQSGREQYF. The CDR3 DNA reads as TGTGCCAGCAGCCAAAGCGGGAGGGAGCAGTACTTC.

This clonotype was detected only a few times. J is TRBJ2-1 and V is TRBV7-6; 12 nucleotides align to TRBD2. The junction had 3 bases not matched to a gene; V was cut back by 3 bases and J by 6 bases. CDR1 SGHVS and CDR2 FNYEAQ come from the germline V gene. CDR3 size: 15 residues. The CDR3 spells CASSFRTSGVNEQFF. The CDR3 DNA follows: TGTGCCAGCAGCTTCCGGACTAGCGGGGTCAATGAGCAGTTCTTC.

This clonotype was picked up many times. This chain uses TRBV14 with TRBJ2-7, with 7 bases lining up with TRBD1. Germline V CDR1 and CDR2: SGHDN, FVKESK. The CDR3 is 15 amino acids. The V gene end was trimmed by 4 bases and the J gene end by 0 bases; junction bases not matched to a gene: 6. The CDR3 nucleotides read TGTGCCAGCAGCCGATACAGGGGATACTCCTACGAGCAGTACTTC. This codes for CASSRYRGYSYEQYF.

This clonotype was recorded many times. CDR3 in amino acids: CASSLGEMIQETQYF. CDR3 nucleotide sequence: TGTGCCAGCAGCTTAGGGGAGATGATCCAAGAGACCCAGTACTTC. The genes are TRBV7-2 and TRBJ2-5, with a possible D match to TRBD2 (5 bases). The CDR3 spans 15 residues. The ends were cut back, 1 base at V and 1 base at J, with 10 bases in the middle. CDR1 is SGHTA, CDR2 FQGNSA, per germline.

The CDR3 loop is CASSYDRPEQFF. For the CDR3, the DNA is TGTGCCAGCAGTTACGACAGGCCTGAGCAGTTCTTC. The chain combines TRBV6-6 with TRBJ2-1; D perhaps matches TRBD1 (6 bases). The V and J ends lost 2 bases and 9 bases respectively, with 8 bases between them. Germline V gene sequence: CDR1 MNHNY, CDR2 SVGAGI (reference sequence). The CDR3 is 12 amino acids.

The sample holds a few counts of this clonotype. This chain links TRBV28 with TRBJ2-3; maybe TRBD2 (6 bases). Trimming stripped 3 bases from V and 2 bases from J, with 21 bases between. The germline V gene has CDR1 MDHEN and CDR2 SYDVKM. The CDR3 is 18 residues long. CDR3 in amino acids: CASSFRWVASELTDTQYF. In DNA, the CDR3 is TGTGCCAGCAGTTTTCGGTGGGTGGCTAGCGAGCTCACAGATACGCAGTATTTT.

V is TRBV6-2 or TRBV6-3 and J is TRBJ2-7, with 12 bases lining up with TRBD2. The germline CDR1 and CDR2 sequences are MNHEY and SVGEGT. V lost 6 bases and J lost 2; bases outside the gene matches: 5. The CDR3 is made up of 15 amino acids. This CDR3 is CASSTGLAGTYEQYF. CDR3 coding DNA: TGTGCCAGCAGCACGGGACTAGCGGGCACCTACGAGCAGTACTTC.

This chain joins TRBV20-1 and TRBJ2-7, with D perhaps TRBD2 (5 bases). The CDR3 contains 18 residues. Germline CDR1 reads DFQATT; CDR2 reads SNEGSKA (reference sequence). Trimming stripped 0 bases from V and 4 bases from J, with 25 bases between. The CDR3 is CSARDLSSADHVFYEQYF. In DNA form, the CDR3 reads TGCAGTGCTAGAGATCTATCCTCAGCGGATCATGTTTTTTACGAGCAGTACTTC.

The rearrangement joins TRBV4-3 to TRBJ2-1; D gene uncertain. Germline V gene data show CDR1 as LGHNA and CDR2 as YSLEER. There are 13 residues in the CDR3. The V and J ends lost 3 bases and 9 bases respectively, with 12 bases between them. CDR3 residues: CASSHHRWGEQFF. The CDR3, as DNA: TGCGCCAGCAGCCATCATCGGTGGGGTGAGCAGTTCTTC.